Listed below are T cell receptor beta chains from one sample, sequenced in a study of CD8 T cells in ankylosing spondylitis. TCRdb fed the 5' RACE reads into MiXCR, producing one record per CDR3 protein. The profile covers 150,000 to 250,000 distinct CDR3 sequences, with 9.5% to 15% appearing a single time and more than 15% taken by the ten largest. The sequenced sample consisted of blood, either unsorted or a sorted T cell fraction (not recorded which). Receptors were obtained from a male donor with ankylosing spondylitis or in good health (not recorded which). CDR3s include the opening cysteine and the closing phenylalanine or tryptophan. Size values are once, few and many counts, or a class for expanded clones, and some rows have none.

CDR3 protein: CASGVGGQFPEAFF
clone size: few
J gene: TRBJ1-1
V gene: TRBV6-1

CDR3 protein: CASSVSDRGRTDTQYF
clone size: .
J gene: TRBJ2-3
V gene: TRBV9

CDR3 protein: CASRPWPGAANTEAFF
clone size: .
J gene: TRBJ1-1
V gene: TRBV5-1

CDR3 protein: CASSHPKRGPNEQFF
clone size: .
J gene: TRBJ2-1
V gene: TRBV4-1

CDR3 protein: CASSLVLAGGYNEQFF
clone size: few
J gene: TRBJ2-1
V gene: TRBV7-2

CDR3 protein: CATPFGTAKGSGELFF
clone size: .
J gene: TRBJ2-2
V gene: TRBV6-1

CDR3 protein: CSASPSLTPGGETQYF
clone size: .
J gene: TRBJ2-5
V gene: TRBV20-1

CDR3 protein: CASSVGTLPYNEQFF
clone size: few
J gene: TRBJ2-1
V gene: TRBV9

CDR3 protein: CSARDRADLYGYTF
clone size: few
J gene: TRBJ1-2
V gene: TRBV20-1

CDR3 protein: CASSTGISYEHYF
clone size: .
J gene: TRBJ2-7
V gene: TRBV7-9

CDR3 protein: CATTLSGGQETQYF
clone size: few
J gene: TRBJ2-5
V gene: TRBV5-1

CDR3 protein: CASSSGTSLRSEQFF
clone size: .
J gene: TRBJ2-1
V gene: TRBV27

CDR3 protein: CSVGDRGLGQPQHF
clone size: .
J gene: TRBJ1-5
V gene: TRBV29-1

CDR3 protein: CASSPGHVVGAYNEQFF
clone size: few
J gene: TRBJ2-1
V gene: TRBV4-1

CDR3 protein: CASSQGAVRDHEQFF
clone size: many
J gene: TRBJ2-1
V gene: TRBV4-1

CDR3 protein: CASSQGPNDRTDEQYF
clone size: .
J gene: TRBJ2-7
V gene: TRBV4-2

CDR3 protein: CASSSGDSTGEQYF
clone size: many
J gene: TRBJ2-7
V gene: TRBV5-1

CDR3 protein: CASSEEPSATDTQYF
clone size: many
J gene: TRBJ2-3
V gene: TRBV2

CDR3 protein: CASTFGGGGTEAFF
clone size: .
J gene: TRBJ1-1
V gene: TRBV6-1

CDR3 protein: CASSGTVSGYEQYF
clone size: few
J gene: TRBJ2-7
V gene: TRBV25-1

CDR3 protein: CASSTKGTGYSPLHF
clone size: .
J gene: TRBJ1-6
V gene: TRBV21-1

CDR3 protein: CASSYSVTGREDGYTF
clone size: few
J gene: TRBJ1-2
V gene: TRBV6-5

CDR3 protein: CASSSEVGASRNTQYF
clone size: .
J gene: TRBJ2-3
V gene: TRBV27

CDR3 protein: CASGTTGNTEAFF
clone size: .
J gene: TRBJ1-1
V gene: TRBV2

CDR3 protein: CASSLDPGTWPYF
clone size: many
J gene: TRBJ2-3
V gene: TRBV7-2

CDR3 protein: CASSYSIGTTEQETQYF
clone size: .
J gene: TRBJ2-5
V gene: TRBV6-5

CDR3 protein: CSVDPGNTEAFF
clone size: .
J gene: TRBJ1-1
V gene: TRBV29-1

CDR3 protein: CASSLWTSSYNEQFF
clone size: .
J gene: TRBJ2-1
V gene: TRBV27

CDR3 protein: CASSRSLAGGFDNEQFF
clone size: .
J gene: TRBJ2-1
V gene: TRBV4-1

CDR3 protein: CASSQTYPGSYEQYF
clone size: .
J gene: TRBJ2-7
V gene: TRBV4-1

CDR3 protein: CASSQWTSHNEQFF
clone size: .
J gene: TRBJ2-1
V gene: TRBV14

CDR3 protein: CASSFTGGDGELFF
clone size: .
J gene: TRBJ2-2
V gene: TRBV5-1

CDR3 protein: CSASLGYKDNSPLHF
clone size: many
J gene: TRBJ1-6
V gene: TRBV20-1